This T cell receptor (beta chain) was recorded in a study of shared clonotypes between healthy human individuals. General study findings and limits: Even with large depth, rarefaction showed that sorted-subset sequencing was incomplete.

The germline V gene encodes CDR1 MDHEN and CDR2 SYDVKM. V was clipped by 3 bases and J by 0 bases, with 17 bases between them. This CDR3 comprises 17 residues. Terminally differentiated effector memory CD45RA+ cells were excluded from the naive CD8 cells, which were CD45RO-negative and positively selected for CCR7. The assay was immunoSEQ multiplex PCR, and TCRdb's table has in-frame clones only and misses some. The sample lists over 750,000 clones; about 96% were seen once. On this clone itself: Its antigen remains unidentified.

The J gene is TRBJ1-1, the V gene TRBV28, with unresolved D. This TCR was sampled from a man aged 25-40 years in good health. Sequenced input: naive CD8+ T cells sorted from blood. CDR3 residues: CASSLAAEAIMNTEAFF. CDR3 in DNA: TGTGCCAGCAGTTTGGCAGCCGAAGCGATCATGAACACTGAAGCTTTCTTT.